This T cell receptor (beta chain) originates from a study of T cell responses to AZD1222 COVID-19 vaccine. Points on this clone: No antigen is known for it.

Study conclusions and caveats: Spike-wide coverage was observed for vaccine-associated CD4 TCRs, with dominant responses at 160-218 and 743-854. The donor group comprised mostly white British people and more females; the analysis possibly underestimated clonal diversity. Once two AZD1222 doses were given, Spike-specific TCR breadth and depth went up. Repertoires in all cases were sampled only once the peak T cell response had passed.

Measured with immunoSEQ multiplex PCR; TCRdb has only the in-frame clones, and not every one. Altogether about 62,000 clones are present, over 60% being singletons, with the ten largest covering more than 13%. Germline V gene sequence: CDR1 SGHTA, CDR2 FQGNSA. This CDR3 has 14 residues. Trimming took off 4 bases at V and 2 bases at J, with 11 bases between the two ends. The material was peripheral blood, obtained on day 0 of AZD1222 vaccination. This sequence was found in an adult in good health. The rearrangement uses TRBV7-2 and TRBJ2-5; D is undetermined. The CDR3 region has the DNA TGTGCCAGCAGCTCCCCCTCGAATCAAGAGACCCAGTACTTC. Its protein is CASSSPSNQETQYF.